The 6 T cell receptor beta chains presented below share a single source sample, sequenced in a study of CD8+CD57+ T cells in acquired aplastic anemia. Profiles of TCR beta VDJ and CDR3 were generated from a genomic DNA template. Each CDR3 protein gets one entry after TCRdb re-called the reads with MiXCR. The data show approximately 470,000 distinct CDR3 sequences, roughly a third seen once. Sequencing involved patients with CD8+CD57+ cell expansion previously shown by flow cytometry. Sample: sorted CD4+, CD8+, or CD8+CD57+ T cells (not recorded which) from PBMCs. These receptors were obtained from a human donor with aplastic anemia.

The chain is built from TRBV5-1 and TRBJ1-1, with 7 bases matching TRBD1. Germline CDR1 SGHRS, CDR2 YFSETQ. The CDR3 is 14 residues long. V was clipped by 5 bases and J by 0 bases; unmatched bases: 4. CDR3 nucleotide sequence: TGCGCCAGCAGTTGGGGACAGTTGAACACTGAAGCTTTCTTT. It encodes CASSWGQLNTEAFF.

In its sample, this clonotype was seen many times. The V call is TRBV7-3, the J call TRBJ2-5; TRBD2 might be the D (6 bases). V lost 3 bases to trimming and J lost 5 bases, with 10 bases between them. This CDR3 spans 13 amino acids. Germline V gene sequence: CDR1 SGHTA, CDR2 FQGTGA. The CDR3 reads CASSFTSRETQYF. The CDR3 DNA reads TGTGCCAGCAGCTTTACTAGCAGGGAGACCCAGTACTTC.

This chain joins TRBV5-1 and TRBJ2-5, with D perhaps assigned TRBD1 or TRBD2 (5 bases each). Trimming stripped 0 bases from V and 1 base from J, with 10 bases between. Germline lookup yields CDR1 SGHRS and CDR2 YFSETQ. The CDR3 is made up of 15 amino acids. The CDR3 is CASSLAPGSQETQYF. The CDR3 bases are TGCGCCAGCAGCTTGGCTCCAGGGAGCCAAGAGACCCAGTACTTC. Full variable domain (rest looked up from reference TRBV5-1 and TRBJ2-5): KAGVTQTPRYLIKTRGQQVTLSCSPISGHRSVSWYQQTPGQGLQFLFEYFSETQRNKGNFPGRFSGRQFSNSRSEMNVSTLELGDSALYLCASSLAPGSQETQYFGPGTRLLVL.

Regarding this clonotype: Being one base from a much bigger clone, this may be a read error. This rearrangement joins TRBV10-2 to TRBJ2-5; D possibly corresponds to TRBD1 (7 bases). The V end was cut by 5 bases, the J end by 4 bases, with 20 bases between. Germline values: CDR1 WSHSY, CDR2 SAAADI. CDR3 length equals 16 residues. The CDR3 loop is CASSKGAYRGGETQYF. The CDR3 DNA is TGCGCCAGCAGTAAGGGAGCTTACAGGGGAGGAGAGACCCAGTACTTC.

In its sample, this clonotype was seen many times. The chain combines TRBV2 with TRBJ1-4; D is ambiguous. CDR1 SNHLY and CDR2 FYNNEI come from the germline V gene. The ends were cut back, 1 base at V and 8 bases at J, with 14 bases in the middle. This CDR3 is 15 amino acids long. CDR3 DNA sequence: TGTGCCAGCAGTGAAGACGGGTTAGAAAGCGAAAAACTGTTTTTT. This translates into CASSEDGLESEKLFF.

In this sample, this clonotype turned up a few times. CDR3: CASSPGKGKGVSGNTIYF. The CDR3 nucleotides read TGTGCCAGCAGCCCCGGGAAAGGGAAGGGTGTCTCTGGAAACACCATATATTTT. The chain carries TRBV10-3 and TRBJ1-3; D is uncertain. The length of the CDR3 is 18 residues. Germline-derived CDR1 and CDR2 are ENHRY and SYGVKD. Trimming left V 10 bases short and J 0 bases short, with 25 bases between.